This T cell receptor beta chain was identified during a study of shared clonotypes between healthy human individuals. Study background: Donors were two women and three men aged 18 to 49. Per-donor plates numbered three CD4 naive, three CD4 memory, two CD8 naive and one CD8 memory.

Per the authors' pipeline: ImmunoSEQ output lacked quality scores and full-length reads, limiting matched filtering. Assay: immunoSEQ multiplex PCR; the TCRdb copy retains only in-frame clones and omits some. V and J calls and clone size follow that table, whereas D and trimming were derived from the DNA. In the table there are under 2,500,000 clones, 90% to 97% of which are singletons. General observations from the study: What naive subsets generally showed was a larger estimated richness than memory subsets showed.

CDR3 length: 17 residues. The V and J ends lost 0 bases and 0 bases respectively, with 13 bases between them. Germline loops: CDR1 SGHRS, CDR2 YFSETQ. This clone showed up just once. What it binds is not known. The chain carries TRBV5-1 and TRBJ1-3, with D tentatively TRBD1 (5 bases). Sequencing input: naive CD4+ T cells sorted from blood. As for subset: CD45RA+ positively selected. The TCR comes from a man aged 18 to 30 in good health. The CDR3 protein is CASSLERGTLSGNTIYF. CDR3 bases: TGCGCCAGCAGCTTGGAAAGGGGTACGCTCTCTGGAAACACCATATATTTT. Full variable domain (missing parts from reference TRBV5-1 and TRBJ1-3): KAGVTQTPRYLIKTRGQQVTLSCSPISGHRSVSWYQQTPGQGLQFLFEYFSETQRNKGNFPGRFSGRQFSNSRSEMNVSTLELGDSALYLCASSLERGTLSGNTIYFGEGSWLTVV.